A single sample is the source of the 7 T cell receptor beta chains below, sequenced in a study of blood T cell repertoires in COVID-19 (dated by TCRdb to the early 2020s). Receptor amplification or capture employed the immunoSEQ multiplex PCR assay. The immuneACCESS repertoire file appears here via TCRdb, limited to in-frame rearrangements. These files lack a portion of the clones; in checked studies, under half of the deficit traces to unresolved V genes, and the cause of the others is not known. For this sample there are approximately 40,000 clones; 90% to 95% appear just once. Jointly, the top ten make up 4.5% to 7% of the sample. The sample taken for sequencing was peripheral blood. These receptors were taken from a human donor in a cohort sampled during active COVID-19.

The CDR3 reads CASSMWASPHEQYF. The CDR3 nucleotides read TGTGCCAGTAGTATGTGGGCTTCCCCCCACGAGCAGTACTTC. The chain links TRBV19 to TRBJ2-7, with unresolved D. The CDR3 length is 14 residues. Germline CDR1 is LNHDA and CDR2 is SQIVND (reference sequence). The V end lost 3 bases, the J end lost 5 bases, and 14 bases lay between the germline ends.

The chain has TRBV9 and TRBJ1-4; D is ambiguous. The CDR3 contains 15 residues. CDR1 and CDR2 (germline): SGDLS, YYNGEE. Trimming shortened V by 3 bases and J by 14 bases, and 23 bases separated the two germline ends. The CDR3 DNA is TGTGCCAGCAGCGCCCACGCGTCTTCTTCGTACCCCCTGTTTTTT. It codes for CASSAHASSSYPLFF.

The chain couples TRBV6-4 to TRBJ1-6; 12 positions match TRBD1. Germline CDR1 MRHNA, CDR2 SNTAGT. The V gene end was trimmed by 4 bases and the J gene end by 9 bases; junction bases not matched to a gene: 1. The CDR3 has 14 residues. As DNA, the CDR3 is TGTGCCAGCAGTGTGGGACAGGGGGCTTCACCCCTCCACTTT. Translated, it gives CASSVGQGASPLHF.

CDR3 DNA sequence: TGTGCCAGCAGCGTCGGACAGCAAGAGACCCAGTACTTC. This gives the protein CASSVGQQETQYF. This chain joins TRBV11-3 and TRBJ2-5, with D perhaps matching TRBD1 (6 bases). Per the germline V gene, CDR1 is SGHNT and CDR2 is YENEEA. V lost 5 bases, J lost 2 bases, and 9 bases lay in between. This CDR3 spans 13 amino acids.

This clone was seen just once. The chain has TRBV27 and TRBJ2-7; D is perhaps TRBD1 (6 bases). V gave up 0 bases and J gave up 4 bases, with 13 bases separating them. Germline loops: CDR1 MNHEY, CDR2 SMNVEV (reference sequence). The CDR3 sequence is 15 residues long. The CDR3 bases are TGTGCCAGCAGTTTATCCACAGGGCGACGTTACGAGCAGTACTTC. Translation gives CASSLSTGRRYEQYF.

V usage is TRBV7-9 and J usage is TRBJ1-2, with D perhaps TRBD1 (6 bases). V dropped 2 bases and J dropped 5 bases, with 15 bases sitting between them. This CDR3 has 15 amino acids. Germline loops: CDR1 SEHNR, CDR2 FQNEAQ (reference sequence). This chain's CDR3 is CASSLWANRVYGYTF. For the CDR3, the DNA is TGTGCCAGCAGCTTATGGGCCAACAGGGTTTATGGCTACACCTTC.

This clone was detected a few times. The chain joins TRBV4-2 to TRBJ2-2, with 8 bases that match TRBD2. The V gene's germline CDR1 is LGHNA and CDR2 YNFKEQ. With V trimmed by 2 bases and J by 5 bases, 7 bases remained unmatched. The CDR3 has 16 amino acids. The CDR3 here is CASSQSRGRSTGELFF. DNA for the CDR3: TGTGCCAGCAGCCAATCCCGCGGGAGGTCTACCGGGGAGCTGTTTTTT.